The T cell receptor beta chain under discussion was sequenced for a study of T-cell memory formation after mild COVID-19. The CDR3 runs to 16 residues. The J segment lost 6 bases and the V segment lost 0 bases, leaving 8 bases of the junction unmatched. Germline V gene sequence: CDR1 SGHTA, CDR2 FQGNSA. Via MiXCR, TCRdb re-called the 5' RACE reads, giving one row per CDR3 protein. The sample shows roughly 620,000 distinct CDR3 sequences, about 20% of them seen only once. V is TRBV7-2 and J is TRBJ2-7, with TRBD1 matching over 10 bases. The sequencing sample was made of PBMCs or a T cell subset sorted from them (not recorded which). This clonotype was sampled from an adult woman who had mild COVID-19 (a few samples of this study predate the infection). Cell type and time point are not known. As DNA, the CDR3 is TGTGCCAGCAGCTTAGCGGGCGGGACAGGGGCTGGCGAGCAGTACTTC. Its translation: CASSLAGGTGAGEQYF.